The rows below give T cell receptor beta chains drawn from one sample of a study of cytomegalovirus exposure and HLA in healthy donors. Method: immunoSEQ multiplex PCR; TCRdb's copy keeps in-frame clones and lacks some. The sample carries about 160,000 clones, 83% recorded once. The specimen was PBMCs. The receptors derive from a middle-aged man in good health and CMV-seropositive. Each CDR3 is given without its conserved first and last residue.

v_gene,CDR3aa
TRBV7-9,ASAGTESSYEQY
TRBV10-3,AISEGQGNDEQY
TRBV7-9,ASSPTSQGGLNTEAF
TRBV9,ASSARAGPTYEQY
TRBV7-2,ASSLEAGRTNYGYT
TRBV18,ASSPVLRGNTIY
TRBV5-1,ASSTRTGGRGTGELF
TRBV13,ASSANRQARPYNSPLH
TRBV11-2,ASSPTLQYNEQF
TRBV6-5,ASSYRTGGAKEQY
TRBV5-1,ASSFSSETQY
TRBV2,ASSDPGGINEQY
TRBV13,ASSRSGGARRDTQY
TRBV5-6,ASSPGSLAGGDTQY
TRBV7-9,ASSLDGDGGEQY
TRBV5-1,ASSFGRLAGVVDYNEQF
TRBV7-9,ASSPWTGQDSPLH
TRBV7-3,ASSLTTGLGTDTQY
TRBV7-8,ASSLTGIAYEQY
TRBV4-2,ASSQGGQQPQH
TRBV5-1,ASRLTGGLAGELF
TRBV14,ASSQVYREQY
TRBV9,ASSVGHSGGNYEQY
TRBV11-2,ASSLDGDEQF
TRBV2,ASRAASSYEQY
TRBV6-5,ASSYTGTAEAF
TRBV9,ASSVASGNEQY
TRBV27,ASTHRGFSGYNEQF
TRBV5-1,ASSLLASSTDTQY
TRBV5-1,ASSPRGGNTEAF
TRBV5-4,ASSLGGTGGLNIEAF
TRBV23-1,ASSRWRIEANSNYGYT